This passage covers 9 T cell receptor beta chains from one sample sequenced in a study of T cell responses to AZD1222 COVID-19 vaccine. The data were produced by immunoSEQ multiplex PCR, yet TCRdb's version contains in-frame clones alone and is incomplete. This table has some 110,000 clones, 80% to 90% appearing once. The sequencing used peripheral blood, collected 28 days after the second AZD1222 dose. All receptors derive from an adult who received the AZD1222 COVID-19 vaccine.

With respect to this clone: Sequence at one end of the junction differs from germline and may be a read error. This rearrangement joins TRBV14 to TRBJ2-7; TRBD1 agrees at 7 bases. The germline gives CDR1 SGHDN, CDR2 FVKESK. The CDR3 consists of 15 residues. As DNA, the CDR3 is TGTGCCAGCAGACAAGGGACAGCCTCAACCTACGAGCAGTACTTC. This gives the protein CASRQGTASTYEQYF.

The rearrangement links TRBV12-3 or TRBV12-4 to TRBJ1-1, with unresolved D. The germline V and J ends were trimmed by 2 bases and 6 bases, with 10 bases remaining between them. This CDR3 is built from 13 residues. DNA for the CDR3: TGTGCCAGCAGTTTAAATGGGGAAGCTGAAGCTTTCTTT. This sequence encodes CASSLNGEAEAFF.

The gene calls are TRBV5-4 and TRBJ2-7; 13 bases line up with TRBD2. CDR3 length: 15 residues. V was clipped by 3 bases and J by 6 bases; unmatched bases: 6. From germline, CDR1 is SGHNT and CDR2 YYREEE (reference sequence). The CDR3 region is CASSSLAGGPREQYF. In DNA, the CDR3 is TGTGCCAGCAGCTCACTAGCGGGGGGGCCGCGCGAGCAGTACTTC.

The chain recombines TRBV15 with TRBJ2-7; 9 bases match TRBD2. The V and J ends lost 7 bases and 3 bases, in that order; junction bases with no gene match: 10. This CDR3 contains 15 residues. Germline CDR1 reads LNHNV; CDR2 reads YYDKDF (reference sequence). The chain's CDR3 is CATKAGGRAFYEQYF. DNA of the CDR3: TGTGCCACCAAGGCTGGCGGGAGGGCCTTCTACGAGCAGTACTTC.

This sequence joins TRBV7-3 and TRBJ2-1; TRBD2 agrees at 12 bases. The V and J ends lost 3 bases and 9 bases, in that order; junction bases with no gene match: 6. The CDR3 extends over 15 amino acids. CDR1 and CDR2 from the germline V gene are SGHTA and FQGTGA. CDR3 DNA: TGTGCCAGCAGCTTTTCTAGCGGGGGGGCCGGTGAGCAGTTCTTC. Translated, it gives CASSFSSGGAGEQFF.

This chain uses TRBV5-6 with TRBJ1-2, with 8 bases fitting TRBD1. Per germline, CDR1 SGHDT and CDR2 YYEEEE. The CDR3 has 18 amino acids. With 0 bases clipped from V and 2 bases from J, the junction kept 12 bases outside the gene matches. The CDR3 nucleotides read TGTGCCAGCAGCTTGGCTGAGGGACAGGTTATGGTGAACTATGGCTACACCTTC. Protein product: CASSLAEGQVMVNYGYTF. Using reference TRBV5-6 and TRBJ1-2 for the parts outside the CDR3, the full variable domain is DAGVTQSPTHLIKTRGQQVTLRCSPKSGHDTVSWYQQALGQGPQFIFQYYEEEERQRGNFPDRFSGHQFPNYSSELNVNALLLGDSALYLCASSLAEGQVMVNYGYTFGSGTRLTVV.

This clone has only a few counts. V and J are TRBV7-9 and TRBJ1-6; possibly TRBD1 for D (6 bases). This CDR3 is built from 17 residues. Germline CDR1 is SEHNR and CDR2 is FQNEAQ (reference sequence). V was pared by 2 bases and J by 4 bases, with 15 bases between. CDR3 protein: CASSLSPQGLYNSPLHF. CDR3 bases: TGTGCCAGCAGCTTATCCCCACAGGGCCTTTATAATTCACCCCTCCACTTT.

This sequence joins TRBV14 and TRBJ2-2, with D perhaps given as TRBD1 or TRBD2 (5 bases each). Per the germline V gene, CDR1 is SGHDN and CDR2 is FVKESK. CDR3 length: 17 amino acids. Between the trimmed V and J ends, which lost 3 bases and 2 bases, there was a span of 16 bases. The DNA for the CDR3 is TGTGCCAGCAGCCAGAGCCTAGCAGGGCACAACACCGGGGAGCTGTTTTTT. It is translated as CASSQSLAGHNTGELFF.

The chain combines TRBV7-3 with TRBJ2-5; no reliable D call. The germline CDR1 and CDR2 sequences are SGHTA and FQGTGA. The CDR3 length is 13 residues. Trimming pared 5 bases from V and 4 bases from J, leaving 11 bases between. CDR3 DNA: TGTGCCAGCAGCAAAACCGGTCGAGAGACCCAGTACTTC. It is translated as CASSKTGRETQYF.